This T cell receptor beta chain was documented in a study of blood T cell repertoires in COVID-19. For the study at large: There were acute and convalescent COVID-19 samples, and they came from the United States, Italy and Spain. The analysed material was cDNA or gDNA that came from T cells, B-cell-depleted T cells, or PBMCs.

The CDR3 contains 15 residues. Germline CDR1 and CDR2: SGHDT and YYEEEE. The junction had 6 bases not matched to a gene; V was cut back by 2 bases and J by 4 bases. Methods used by the authors: Amplification of reference gene primers was used by the study to estimate nucleated cell counts. TCRdb's copy holds only in-frame clones and misses some; the assay was immunoSEQ multiplex PCR. V and J calls plus clone size are reproduced from that table; the DNA served to infer D and trimming. The repertoire holds just over 200,000 clones, with 60% to 85% as singletons. The chain is built from TRBV5-6 and TRBJ2-5, with TRBD2 matching over 9 bases. Sequencing used peripheral blood. This sequence originates from an older woman with acute or convalescent COVID-19. The CDR3 nucleotides are TGTGCCAGCAGCTTTGTAGCGGGAGAGGGAGAGACCCAGTACTTC. This encodes CASSFVAGEGETQYF.